What follows are 3 T cell receptor beta chains derived from one specimen sequenced in a study of OX40 agonist ivuxolimab in advanced cancers. TCRdb's table, derived via immunoSEQ multiplex PCR, lists solely in-frame clones and lacks some. The top ten hold approximately 11% of the sample, which has around 74,000 clones, 85% to 95% seen once. The source material was CD4+ or CD8+ T cells sorted from blood, sampled in a trial of the OX40 agonist ivuxolimab. These receptors were taken from an adult with an advanced solid tumor such as melanoma, head and neck, liver or kidney cancer.

The chain links TRBV9 to TRBJ2-3; 8 nucleotides match TRBD2. CDR1 and CDR2 (germline): SGDLS, YYNGEE. This CDR3 contains 16 residues. J gave up 2 bases and V 5 bases, and 10 bases lay outside the gene matches. In nucleotides, the CDR3 is TGTGCCAGCAGTGGATTTAGCGGGGAGACCACAGATACGCAGTATTTT. Translation gives CASSGFSGETTDTQYF.

This chain uses TRBV10-3 with TRBJ2-1; the match to TRBD2 covers 14 bases. V shed 4 bases and J 7 bases; nucleotides not matched to a gene: 9. Germline CDR1 ENHRY, CDR2 SYGVKD. The CDR3 contains 17 residues. The CDR3 spells CAISGLAGGPPTNEQFF. CDR3 sequence (DNA): TGTGCCATCAGTGGACTAGCGGGGGGGCCGCCGACTAATGAGCAGTTCTTC.

The CDR3 sequence: CASSVGVGPPAYEQYF. CDR3 DNA: TGTGCCAGCAGCGTAGGGGTAGGTCCCCCGGCCTACGAGCAGTACTTC. V gene TRBV9 combines with J gene TRBJ2-7; D is unclear. Per the germline V gene, CDR1 is SGDLS and CDR2 is YYNGEE. V was clipped by 0 bases and J by 2 bases, with 15 bases between them. CDR3 length: 16 amino acids.